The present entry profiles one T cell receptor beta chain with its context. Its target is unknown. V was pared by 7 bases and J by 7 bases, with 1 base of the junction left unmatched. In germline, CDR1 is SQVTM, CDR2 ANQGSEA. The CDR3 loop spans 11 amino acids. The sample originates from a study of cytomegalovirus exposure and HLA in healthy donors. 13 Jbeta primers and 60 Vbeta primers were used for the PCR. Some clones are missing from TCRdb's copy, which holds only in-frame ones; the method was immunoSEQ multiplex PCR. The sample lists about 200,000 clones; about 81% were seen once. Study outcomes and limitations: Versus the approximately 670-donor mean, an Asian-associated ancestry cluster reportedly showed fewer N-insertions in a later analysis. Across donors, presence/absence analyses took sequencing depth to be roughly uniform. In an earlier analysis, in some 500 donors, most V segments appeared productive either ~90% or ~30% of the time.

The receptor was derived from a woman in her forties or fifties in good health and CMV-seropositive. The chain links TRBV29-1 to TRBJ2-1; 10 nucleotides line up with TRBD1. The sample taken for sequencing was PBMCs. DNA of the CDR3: TGCAGCGGACAGGGGGCGAATGAGCAGTTCTTC. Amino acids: CSGQGANEQFF.